This entry describes one T cell receptor beta chain. This sample stems from a study of technical replicates of blood from a few donors. Sequencing used immunoSEQ multiplex PCR; TCRdb keeps in-frame clones, though not all of them. The data show around 89,000 clones, around 96% seen once. Sequencing was carried out using T cells isolated from PBMCs. This sequence was found in a human donor in good health.

The chain's CDR3 is CASSLGQGANYGYTF. The CDR3 region has the DNA TGTGCCAGCAGCTTAGGACAGGGGGCTAACTATGGCTACACCTTC. The chain links TRBV7-6 to TRBJ1-2; 9 positions match TRBD1. The CDR3 runs to 15 residues. V lost 1 base and J lost 0; bases outside the gene matches: 0. Germline-derived CDR1 and CDR2 are SGHVS and FNYEAQ.